The source of this TCR beta chain is a study of blood T cell repertoires in COVID-19 (dated by TCRdb to 2018 to 2021). About the full investigation: Samples from collaborators originated in the United States, Italy and Spain and spanned both the acute and convalescent phases of COVID-19. Subjects who had been exposed to COVID-19, were actively infected with it, or had recovered from it provided the deeply sampled blood TCRbeta repertoires that made up the dataset. Where HLA class I and class II types were available, the types were taken from metadata supplied by the sample provider, not from assay-based typing. Nearly every sample came with metadata listing a de-identified subject ID, COVID-19 status, age in years and sex. The prospective study material was composed of cDNA or gDNA derived from T cells, B-cell-depleted T cells, or PBMCs. The repertoires were released in a freely available public database intended as a resource for research on the immune response to SARS-CoV-2. Samples came from the ongoing ImmuneRACE study (first 160 participants) plus 1,254 subjects from 6 global collaborators. Overall study results and their limits: Clinical and demographic metadata were provided uncurated, with the amount varying by source and participant.

CDR1 and CDR2 are drawn from the germline V gene: SGHRS, YFSETQ. From the cysteine through the phenylalanine, the CDR3 covers 15 amino acids. CDR3 DNA only is kept here, 45 bases in frame from base 1. Here V drops 3 bases and J drops 2 bases, and the junction holds 2 bases not matched to any gene. Comments on this clone: What antigen it recognizes has not been identified. No quality values exist for individual bases; no much larger clone is one base distant.

Whole blood was collected in K2EDTA tubes by collaborating institutions according to the institutions' own protocols. For TCRbeta analysis, collaborators shipped samples in one of three forms: frozen whole blood, isolated PBMCs, or DNA extracted from either of those sample types. TCRbeta CDR3 regions were amplified from genomic DNA using the immunoSEQ Assay, a bias-controlled multiplex PCR. Regarding the original processing steps: The number of nucleated cells in each sample was estimated by amplification of reference gene primers within the assay. Sequence reads were collapsed and filtered to measure the absolute abundance of every unique TCRbeta CDR3 rearrangement. For each sample, productive Simpson clonality was calculated as the square root of Simpson's diversity index across productive rearrangements. What TCRdb holds here is the immuneACCESS table cut down to in-frame rearrangements. Part of the clones is not present; checked against another copy, under half of the missing clones reflect an unresolved V gene, and the others are unexplained. V and J calls and clone size follow that table, whereas D and trimming were derived from the DNA. Here the sample has 160,000 or so clones; 89% occur a single time. The ten largest clones represent approximately 3% of the sample.

This receptor was taken from a man aged 55 to 69 with acute or convalescent COVID-19. The chain was built from TRBV5-1 and TRBJ2-7; 13 middle bases align to TRBD2. The sample consisted of peripheral blood. The base sequence is TGCGCCAGCAGCTCCGGACTAGCGGGGGCCTACGAGCAGTACTTC. This codes for CASSSGLAGAYEQYF.